Listed here are 25 T cell receptor beta chains from one sample, sequenced in a study of OX40 agonist ivuxolimab in advanced cancers. The method was immunoSEQ multiplex PCR; TCRdb's version includes in-frame clones alone and lacks a portion of them. Of roughly 80,000 clones in the sample, about nine tenths are singletons; the top ten hold around 2.5%. The material sequenced was CD4+ or CD8+ T cells sorted from blood, taken in a trial of the OX40 agonist ivuxolimab. These receptors were collected from an adult with an advanced solid tumor such as melanoma, head and neck, liver or kidney cancer.

This chain connects TRBV5-1 to TRBJ1-2, with 7 bases lining up with TRBD1. The V and J ends lost 4 bases and 8 bases, in that order; junction bases with no gene match: 8. The CDR3 has 13 residues. CDR1 SGHRS and CDR2 YFSETQ come from the germline V gene. Here the CDR3 reads CASSQGGEQGYTF. The CDR3 nucleotides read TGCGCCAGCAGCCAAGGGGGCGAACAAGGCTACACCTTC.

The V gene is TRBV6-6, the J gene TRBJ1-6; D may be TRBD1 (5 bases). CDR3 length: 14 residues. From germline, CDR1 is MNHNY and CDR2 SVGAGI (reference sequence). V lost 6 bases to trimming and J lost 5 bases, with 11 bases between them. The CDR3: CASSAGDDNSPLHF. CDR3 coding DNA: TGTGCCAGCAGCGCCGGGGACGATAATTCACCCCTCCACTTT.

This rearrangement joins TRBV5-6 to TRBJ1-3; D uncertain. Germline loops: CDR1 SGHDT, CDR2 YYEEEE. The CDR3 sequence is 16 residues long. The V end was cut by 2 bases, the J end by 0 bases, with 12 bases between. The CDR3: CASSLMASASGNTIYF. The CDR3 coding sequence is TGTGCCAGCAGCTTAATGGCGTCAGCCTCTGGAAACACCATATATTTT.

The V and J genes are TRBV6-6 and TRBJ2-7; D not resolved. Between the trimmed V and J ends, which lost 6 bases and 0 bases, there was a span of 12 bases. The CDR3 covers 14 residues. Germline-derived CDR1 and CDR2 are MNHNY and SVGAGI (reference sequence). Here the CDR3 reads CASSLPGHSYEQYF. CDR3 bases: TGTGCCAGCAGCCTCCCAGGTCACTCCTACGAGCAGTACTTC.

The rearrangement joins TRBV29-1 to TRBJ2-3; D may match TRBD1 or TRBD2 (6 bases each). V was shortened by 2 bases and J by 5 bases, with 14 bases between the two germline ends. Germline V CDR1 and CDR2: SQVTM, ANQGSEA. The CDR3 runs to 14 residues. The CDR3 protein is CSVEPQGGIDTQYF. The DNA for the CDR3 is TGCAGCGTTGAACCACAAGGGGGGATAGATACGCAGTATTTT.

The rearrangement uses TRBV5-1 and TRBJ2-2, with a tentative D call TRBD1 (6 bases). The CDR3 covers 15 residues. The V gene's germline CDR1 is SGHRS and CDR2 YFSETQ. Trimming took off 5 bases at V and 5 bases at J, with 16 bases between the two ends. Here the CDR3 reads CASSFTGHRTGELFF. In DNA, the CDR3 is TGCGCCAGCAGTTTTACGGGACACCGAACCGGGGAGCTGTTTTTT.

This sequence joins TRBV7-2 and TRBJ2-1; perhaps TRBD2 as D (5 bases). Germline loops: CDR1 SGHTA, CDR2 FQGNSA. The CDR3 extends over 14 amino acids. Between the trimmed V and J ends, which lost 1 base and 7 bases, there was a span of 11 bases. CDR3: CASSLVGRGNEQFF. Written as DNA, the CDR3 is TGTGCCAGCAGCTTAGTTGGGAGAGGGAATGAGCAGTTCTTC.

This chain uses TRBV19 with TRBJ2-2; no clear D. CDR1 is LNHDA, CDR2 SQIVND, per germline (reference sequence). The CDR3 consists of 12 residues. Trimming took 8 bases from V and 5 from J, leaving 9 bases between them. The CDR3 bases are TGTGCCAGTGGATACCGAACCGGGGAGCTGTTTTTT. As protein: CASGYRTGELFF.

The rearrangement uses TRBV30 and TRBJ2-3; the match to TRBD1 covers 10 bases. With 4 bases clipped from V and 1 base from J, the junction kept 5 bases outside the gene matches. This CDR3 region has 15 residues. Germline loops: CDR1 GTSNPN, CDR2 SVGIG (reference sequence). CDR3 sequence (DNA): TGTGCCTGGATTAAGGGGACAGGGGGCACAGATACGCAGTATTTT. It translates to CAWIKGTGGTDTQYF.

The rearrangement uses TRBV6-1 and TRBJ1-5, with D hard to call. The CDR3 is made up of 14 amino acids. The V and J ends lost 1 base and 7 bases respectively, with 11 bases between them. In germline, CDR1 is MNHNS, CDR2 SASEGT. The CDR3 reads CASSEVVGQQPQHF. The CDR3 DNA is TGTGCCAGCAGTGAAGTGGTGGGCCAGCAGCCCCAGCATTTT.

V and J are TRBV5-4 and TRBJ2-1, with TRBD1 matching 7 bases. J lost 12 bases, V lost 4 bases, and 7 bases had no gene match. The CDR3 totals 12 residues. Germline-derived CDR1 and CDR2 are SGHNT and YYREEE (reference sequence). CDR3 DNA: TGTGCCAGCAGCCGACAGGGTGACCTGCAGTTCTTC. Its protein product is CASSRQGDLQFF. The full variable domain, with the rest looked up from reference TRBV5-4 and TRBJ2-1, is ETGVTQSPTHLIKTRGQQVTLRCSSQSGHNTVSWYQQALGQGPQFIFQYYREEENGRGNFPPRFSGLQFPNYSSELNVNALELDDSALYLCASSRQGDLQFFGPGTRLTVL.

The chain combines TRBV11-2 with TRBJ2-1; the D gene is possibly TRBD2 (5 bases). Germline CDR1 SGHAT, CDR2 FQNNGV. V lost 6 bases, J lost 8 bases, and 8 bases lay in between. This CDR3 comprises 11 residues. The CDR3 here is CASRVGDEQFF. The DNA of the CDR3 is TGTGCCAGCAGAGTCGGGGATGAGCAGTTCTTC.

Only a few counts were recorded for this clone. This chain connects TRBV30 to TRBJ1-5, with D tentatively TRBD1 (6 bases). CDR3 length: 13 residues. V was trimmed by 1 base and J by 5 bases, leaving 9 bases between them. CDR1 and CDR2 from the germline V gene are GTSNPN and SVGIG (reference sequence). DNA for the CDR3: TGTGCCTGGAGTGGGGGGCGCGATCAGCCCCAGCATTTT. It translates to CAWSGGRDQPQHF.

The V and J genes are TRBV18 and TRBJ2-1; perhaps TRBD2 as D (5 bases). Deletions cut 2 bases from V and 7 bases from J, with 15 bases between. Germline CDR1 and CDR2: KGHSH and LQKENI. The CDR3 runs to 15 residues. CDR3 region: CASSPFMSGMNEQFF. CDR3 bases: TGTGCCAGCTCACCATTTATGTCCGGGATGAATGAGCAGTTCTTC.

This clone has just one count. The V and J genes are TRBV19 and TRBJ2-1; D call uncertain. Trimming cost V 3 bases and J 6 bases, with 9 bases left between them. This CDR3 has 13 amino acids. CDR1 LNHDA and CDR2 SQIVND come from the germline V gene (reference sequence). CDR3 sequence reads: CASSMGWRNEQFF. The DNA for the CDR3 is TGTGCCAGTAGTATGGGGTGGCGCAATGAGCAGTTCTTC.

The chain employs TRBV19 and TRBJ1-1, with D possibly being TRBD1 (6 bases). From germline, CDR1 is LNHDA and CDR2 SQIVND (reference sequence). This CDR3 contains 11 residues. V lost 8 bases and J 8 bases, leaving 12 bases between the germline ends. The chain's CDR3 is CASLTRGEAFF. The CDR3 nucleotides read TGTGCCAGTTTAACGAGGGGGGAAGCTTTCTTT.

In its sample, this clone was seen many times. The V and J genes are TRBV28 and TRBJ2-3, with 10 nucleotides matching TRBD1. This CDR3 spans 16 amino acids. The V segment lost 6 bases and the J segment 4 bases; nucleotides outside the gene matches: 10. Germline V CDR1 and CDR2: MDHEN, SYDVKM. DNA of the CDR3: TGTGCCAGCAGAGACAATCGAGGACAGGGGGCAGATACGCAGTATTTT. Protein: CASRDNRGQGADTQYF.

The V gene is TRBV11-2, the J gene TRBJ1-1; perhaps TRBD1 as D (5 bases). V was pared by 6 bases and J by 1 base, with 24 bases between. This CDR3 comprises 18 residues. CDR1 and CDR2 from the germline V gene are SGHAT and FQNNGV. CDR3 DNA: TGTGCCAGCAGTTCGTTGGCAGGGAGGGCCCCGAGGAACACTGAAGCTTTCTTT. Translation gives CASSSLAGRAPRNTEAFF.

The V and J genes are TRBV7-2 and TRBJ1-5; D remains unclear. The CDR3 runs to 12 residues. V dropped 1 base and J dropped 7 bases, with 5 bases sitting between them. CDR1 and CDR2 from the germline V gene are SGHTA and FQGNSA. CDR3 in DNA: TGTGCCAGCAGCTTAGACCCCCAGCCCCAGCATTTT. This sequence encodes CASSLDPQPQHF.

The J gene is TRBJ1-6, the V gene TRBV7-2; D is uncertain. The V and J ends lost 4 bases and 10 bases respectively, with 11 bases between them. The CDR3 is made up of 13 amino acids. Germline CDR1 reads SGHTA; CDR2 reads FQGNSA. This CDR3 reads CASSSVPESPLHF. The CDR3 DNA reads TGTGCCAGCAGCTCCGTACCTGAGTCACCCCTCCACTTT.

The V gene is TRBV6-1, the J gene TRBJ2-7, with 9 bases matching TRBD1. Per germline, CDR1 MNHNS and CDR2 SASEGT. Trimming removed 11 bases from V and 3 bases from J; junction bases left unmatched: 11. The CDR3 is 14 residues long. The CDR3 bases are TGTGCCGCGTGCCGGGACAGGGAAATCTACGAGCAGTACTTC. Protein product: CAACRDREIYEQYF.

The rearrangement uses TRBV11-2 and TRBJ2-7, with 9 positions matching TRBD1. Germline CDR1 SGHAT, CDR2 FQNNGV. Unmatched junction bases numbered 4, after V lost 0 bases and J lost 1 base. This CDR3 has 16 residues. For the CDR3, the DNA is TGTGCCAGCAGCTTAGATAGGACAGGGGTTTCCTACGAGCAGTACTTC. Protein sequence: CASSLDRTGVSYEQYF.

This clone occurred once. The chain employs TRBV19 and TRBJ1-1; possible D gene TRBD1, 5 bases. The ends were cut back, 3 bases at V and 0 bases at J, with 8 bases in the middle. CDR1 and CDR2 (germline): LNHDA, SQIVND (reference sequence). This CDR3 is built from 14 residues. The CDR3 nucleotides are TGTGCCAGTAGTATGGGACTCTTGAACACTGAAGCTTTCTTT. It encodes CASSMGLLNTEAFF.

This chain joins TRBV9 and TRBJ1-2; D is possibly TRBD1 (5 bases). The CDR3 is made up of 13 amino acids. Per the germline V gene, CDR1 is SGDLS and CDR2 is YYNGEE. Trimming pared 6 bases from V and 5 bases from J, leaving 14 bases between. In DNA, the CDR3 is TGTGCCAGCAAACCGGGACTCCAATATGGCTACACCTTC. Translation: CASKPGLQYGYTF.

The chain couples TRBV4-2 to TRBJ2-5; TRBD2 aligns across 9 bases. V was clipped by 0 bases and J by 5 bases; unmatched bases: 13. This CDR3 is built from 18 residues. CDR1 and CDR2 (germline): LGHNA, YNFKEQ. CDR3: CASSQDRSSGTLGETQYF. CDR3 DNA: TGTGCCAGCAGCCAAGATAGGTCTAGCGGGACCTTGGGGGAGACCCAGTACTTC.